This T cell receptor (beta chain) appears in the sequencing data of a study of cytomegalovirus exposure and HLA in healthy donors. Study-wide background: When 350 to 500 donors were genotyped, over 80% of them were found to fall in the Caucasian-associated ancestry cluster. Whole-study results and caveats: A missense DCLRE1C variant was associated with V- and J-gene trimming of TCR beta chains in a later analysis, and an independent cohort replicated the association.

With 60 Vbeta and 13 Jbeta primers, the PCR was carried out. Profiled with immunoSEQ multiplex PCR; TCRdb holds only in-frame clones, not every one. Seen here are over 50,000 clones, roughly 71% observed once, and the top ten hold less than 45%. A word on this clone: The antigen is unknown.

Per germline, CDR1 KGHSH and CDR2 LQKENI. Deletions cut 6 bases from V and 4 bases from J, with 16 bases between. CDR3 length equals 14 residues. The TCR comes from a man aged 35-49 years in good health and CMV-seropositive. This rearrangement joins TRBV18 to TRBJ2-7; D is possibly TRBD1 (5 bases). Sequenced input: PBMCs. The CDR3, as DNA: TGTGCCAGCTCTCCCCAAGGGAACAGGTACGAGCAGTACTTC. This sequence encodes CASSPQGNRYEQYF.